This T cell receptor (beta chain) was profiled in a study of tumor and adjacent non-tumor tissue in lung cancer. Overall study context: Stage I to III disease affected ten to eleven men and roughly 5 women aged roughly 31 to 76.

The library came from three nested PCR rounds adapted from ARM-PCR protocols. TCRdb reprocessed the multiplex PCR reads with MiXCR, giving one entry per CDR3 protein. This table has around 99,000 distinct CDR3 sequences, more than 60% appearing once. The CDR3 contains 15 residues. This sample's RNA came from whole unsorted tissue. As concerns this clonotype: Its antigen is not identified. This may be a read error, as it is one base from a much larger clone.

Study results and caveats: Compared with tumor, normal lung showed significantly lower TCR diversity. Top 100 clones took a larger repertoire share in normal lung.

The TCR sequence derives from a woman aged 55-69 years with non-small cell lung cancer. Sequenced: lung tumor tissue. The chain recombines TRBV12-3 or TRBV12-4 with TRBJ2-2; 10 bases are shared with TRBD1. The CDR3 region is CVSRTGTGVTGELFF. For the CDR3, the DNA is TGTGTCAGCAGGACCGGGACAGGGGTGACCGGGGAGCTGTTTTTT.